The clone carrying this TCR beta chain has just one count. Its antigen is unknown. Profiling relied on immunoSEQ multiplex PCR, and the TCRdb table lists in-frame clones only, not all of them. The table records roughly 73,000 clones, 88% of them present only once. The CDR3 totals 16 residues. CDR1 is MNHEY and CDR2 is SMNVEV in the germline V gene (reference sequence). Trimming stripped 2 bases from V and 1 base from J, with 9 bases between. This record comes from a study of OX40 agonist ivuxolimab in advanced cancers. Study background: Across the patients, intravenous ivuxolimab was delivered every 2 weeks at 0.01 to 10 mg/kg. Patients with hepatocellular carcinoma, melanoma, renal cell or head and neck cancer made up the dose-escalation patients.

Findings and limits, study-wide: Among T cells, CD8+ cells averaged more expanded clones than CD4+ cells.

Baseline, cycle 4 day 1, and cycle 7 day 1 were the blood sampling points. Sequencing was performed on CD4+ or CD8+ T cells sorted from blood, taken in a trial of the OX40 agonist ivuxolimab. The TCR originated in an adult with an advanced solid tumor such as melanoma, head and neck, liver or kidney cancer. The chain couples TRBV27 to TRBJ1-6, with a weak D call TRBD1 (5 bases). The CDR3 loop reads CASSLRQPSYNSPLHF. As DNA, the CDR3 is TGTGCCAGCAGTTTAAGACAGCCTTCCTATAATTCACCCCTCCACTTT.